Listed below are T cell receptor beta chains from one sample, sequenced in a study of graft-versus-host responses after intestinal transplantation. These receptors have no known antigen. Sequencing used immunoSEQ multiplex PCR; TCRdb keeps in-frame clones, though not all of them. This table has over 100,000 clones, approximately 95% appearing once. Specimen: unstimulated CD8+ T cells sorted from spleen or lymph node cells, collected before intestinal transplant. All receptors derive from a human donor who received an intestinal transplant. The CDR3 runs from the conserved cysteine through the conserved F or W. A D gene is named only where the DNA matches it firmly. Expanded clones are given a class, and other clones once, few, many or no size at all.

CDR3 protein	CDR3 DNA	V gene	J gene	D gene	clone size
CAISESGGTGLFGEQFF	TGTGCCATCAGTGAGAGTGGGGGTACGGGATTATTCGGTGAGCAGTTCTTC	TRBV10-3	TRBJ2-1	-	once
CATRERQGSYEQYF	TGTGCCACCAGGGAGAGACAGGGTTCCTACGAGCAGTACTTC	TRBV15	TRBJ2-7	TRBD1	-
CASSPTSGPSGANVLTF	TGTGCCAGCTCACCGACTAGCGGGCCTTCAGGGGCCAACGTCCTGACTTTC	TRBV18	TRBJ2-6	TRBD2	-
CASSLIGEQFF	TGTGCCAGCAGCCTTATCGGGGAGCAGTTCTTC	TRBV28	TRBJ2-1	-	-
CASSLGSTGTNNQPQHF	TGTGCCAGCAGCTTGGGGTCTACGGGGACTAACAATCAGCCCCAGCATTTT	TRBV5-6	TRBJ1-5	-	-
CSVRPDKASYEQYF	TGCAGCGTTCGTCCCGATAAGGCCTCCTACGAGCAGTACTTC	TRBV29-1	TRBJ2-7	-	-
CASSQDSSYNEQFF	TGCGCCAGCAGCCAAGATTCCTCCTACAATGAGCAGTTCTTC	TRBV4-1	TRBJ2-1	-	-
CASSVEAGYPYNEQFF	TGTGCCAGCAGCGTAGAAGCTGGGTACCCCTACAATGAGCAGTTCTTC	TRBV9	TRBJ2-1	-	once
CASSYSTNTEAFF	TGTGCCAGCAGTTATTCCACGAACACTGAAGCTTTCTTT	TRBV27	TRBJ1-1	-	-
CASSHRLAGGPETQYF	TGCGCCAGCAGCCACCGACTAGCGGGCGGTCCTGAGACCCAGTACTTC	TRBV4-1	TRBJ2-5	TRBD2	-
CAWSVRWSGGSRNEQFF	TGTGCCTGGAGTGTAAGATGGTCGGGCGGGAGCCGCAATGAGCAGTTCTTC	TRBV30	TRBJ2-1	TRBD2	-
CASSFRGNTEAFF	TGTGCCAGCAGTTTCCGGGGGAACACTGAAGCTTTCTTT	TRBV27	TRBJ1-1	-	-
CATSKRGRDGRDTQYF	TGTGCCACCAGCAAAAGGGGGCGGGATGGGAGAGATACGCAGTATTTT	TRBV15	TRBJ2-3	-	-
CASSLTFYSGDTIYF	TGTGCCAGCAGCTTAACTTTTTACAGTGGAGACACCATATATTTT	TRBV7-2	TRBJ1-3	-	-
CARSLRGSTNEKLFF	TGTGCCAGAAGCCTCCGGGGCTCAACTAATGAAAAACTGTTTTTT	TRBV5-3	TRBJ1-4	-	-
CASRLAASGSGSIGELFF	TGTGCAAGTCGCTTAGCGGCCTCGGGTAGCGGGAGTATCGGGGAGCTGTTTTTT	TRBV12-2	TRBJ2-2	-	-
CASISGISYNEQFF	TGTGCCAGCATTAGCGGGATCTCCTACAATGAGCAGTTCTTC	TRBV2	TRBJ2-1	TRBD2	once
CASSSLRGGELFF	TGTGCCAGCAGCTCTCTCCGTGGGGGGGAGCTGTTTTTT	TRBV13	TRBJ2-2	-	-
CASSFVGSGNEQFF	TGTGCCAGCAGTTTCGTTGGTAGCGGCAATGAGCAGTTCTTC	TRBV27	TRBJ2-1	-	-
CASSPGTGANTEAFF	TGTGCCAGCAGCCCCGGGACCGGAGCGAACACTGAAGCTTTCTTT	TRBV6-6	TRBJ1-1	-	-
CASSRSPRETSYEQYF	TGCGCCAGCAGCCGAAGTCCTCGGGAGACCTCCTACGAGCAGTACTTC	TRBV4-1	TRBJ2-7	-	-
CASSQLGDAANYGYTF	TGTGCCAGCAGCCAACTCGGGGACGCCGCTAACTATGGCTACACCTTC	TRBV14	TRBJ1-2	-	-
CASSPNTGISFF	TGTGCCAGCAGCCCCAATACAGGGATCTCGTTCTTC	TRBV9	TRBJ2-1	-	-
CASSLLGGVETQYF	TGTGCCAGCAGTTTACTCGGGGGAGTAGAGACCCAGTACTTC	TRBV27	TRBJ2-5	-	-
CASSFKGYTEAFF	TGCGCCAGCAGCTTTAAGGGTTACACTGAAGCTTTCTTT	TRBV5-1	TRBJ1-1	-	-
CASSSLTSGFYEQYF	TGTGCCAGCAGTTCCCTGACTAGCGGCTTCTACGAGCAGTACTTC	TRBV28	TRBJ2-7	TRBD2	-
CASSLGLDIDEQFF	TGTGCCAGCAGCTTGGGCCTGGATATCGATGAGCAGTTCTTC	TRBV27	TRBJ2-1	-	-
CASTRSAYTEAFF	TGTGCCAGCACTCGGTCAGCCTACACTGAAGCTTTCTTT	TRBV2	TRBJ1-1	-	-
CASSQDRGYEQYF	TGCGCCAGCAGCCAAGATCGGGGCTACGAGCAGTACTTC	TRBV4-1	TRBJ2-7	-	-
CASSILAGITGELFF	TGTGCCAGTAGTATACTAGCGGGGATCACCGGGGAGCTGTTTTTT	TRBV19	TRBJ2-2	TRBD2	-
CASSPLGGGADTQYF	TGTGCCAGCTCACCACTAGGGGGGGGCGCAGATACGCAGTATTTT	TRBV18	TRBJ2-3	-	-
CASSNSAGVGNEQFF	TGTGCCAGCAGCAACTCAGCGGGAGTGGGCAATGAGCAGTTCTTC	TRBV9	TRBJ2-1	TRBD2	once
CASSPGGGAYEQYF	TGTGCCAGCTCACCGGGTGGGGGAGCCTACGAGCAGTACTTC	TRBV18	TRBJ2-7	-	-
CSGQQGHEQFF	TGCAGCGGCCAACAGGGTCATGAGCAGTTCTTC	TRBV29-1	TRBJ2-1	-	-
CASSLQQGNNEQFF	TGTGCCAGCAGCTTACAACAGGGTAACAATGAGCAGTTCTTC	TRBV11-1	TRBJ2-1	-	-
CASSLEENEQFF	TGTGCCAGCAGCTTGGAGGAAAATGAGCAGTTCTTC	TRBV5-6	TRBJ2-1	-	-
CASSLFWGRENTEAFF	TGTGCCAGCAGTTTATTTTGGGGCAGGGAGAACACTGAAGCTTTCTTT	TRBV27	TRBJ1-1	-	-
CASSLTEVNTEAFF	TGTGCCAGTAGTCTGACAGAGGTGAACACTGAAGCTTTCTTT	TRBV19	TRBJ1-1	-	-
CASSQEVEGAYNEQFF	TGCGCCAGCAGCCAAGAGGTGGAGGGGGCCTACAATGAGCAGTTCTTC	TRBV4-1	TRBJ2-1	-	-
CASSGDRGYGYTF	TGTGCCAGCAGTGGCGACAGGGGGTATGGCTACACCTTC	TRBV11-3	TRBJ1-2	TRBD1	once
CASSFFTDRLQNEKLFF	TGTGCCAGCAGCTTTTTTACCGACAGGCTCCAGAATGAAAAACTGTTTTTT	TRBV7-9	TRBJ1-4	-	-
CASSLTTNYGYTF	TGTGCCAGCAGCTTAACAACTAACTATGGCTACACCTTC	TRBV5-8	TRBJ1-2	-	-
CASSSPLKGPYGYTF	TGTGCCAGCAGCTCGCCGCTCAAGGGACCCTATGGCTACACCTTC	TRBV5-6	TRBJ1-2	-	-
CASSYFGTGNGEQFF	TGTGCCAGCAGTTACTTCGGGACAGGGAATGGCGAGCAGTTCTTC	TRBV6-5	TRBJ2-1	TRBD1	-
CATSGPGQFYEQYF	TGTGCCACCAGCGGACCGGGACAATTCTACGAGCAGTACTTC	TRBV15	TRBJ2-7	-	-
CATALGNTEAFF	TGTGCCACCGCCTTGGGGAACACTGAAGCTTTCTTT	TRBV6-1	TRBJ1-1	-	-
CASSTPGQMNQPQHF	TGTGCCAGTAGTACTCCGGGACAGATGAATCAGCCCCAGCATTTT	TRBV19	TRBJ1-5	TRBD1	once
CASSLPIGGSNTEAFF	TGTGCCAGCAGTTTACCAATCGGAGGGTCGAACACTGAAGCTTTCTTT	TRBV28	TRBJ1-1	-	-
CASSFGQGAKSNQPQHF	TGTGCCAGCAGTTTTGGACAGGGGGCTAAGAGCAATCAGCCCCAGCATTTT	TRBV28	TRBJ1-5	TRBD1	once
CASSYFLAGHTYEQYF	TGTGCCAGCAGTTACTTTTTAGCGGGCCACACCTACGAGCAGTACTTC	TRBV6-5	TRBJ2-7	TRBD2	-
CASSAVLAGSRNEQFF	TGTGCCAGCAGCGCCGTACTAGCGGGGTCGAGGAATGAGCAGTTCTTC	TRBV7-3	TRBJ2-1	TRBD2	-
CASSPGLGGYEQYF	TGTGCCAGCAGCCCGGGACTAGGGGGCTACGAGCAGTACTTC	TRBV5-4	TRBJ2-7	TRBD2	-
CASSLGGSGYTF	TGCGCCAGCAGCTTAGGGGGTAGTGGCTACACCTTC	TRBV5-1	TRBJ1-2	-	-
CASSYSGTGFTDTQYF	TGTGCCAGCAGTTACTCGGGGACAGGGTTCACAGATACGCAGTATTTT	TRBV6-5	TRBJ2-3	TRBD1	-
CAGSKSGLAGVFTYNEQFF	TGTGCCGGCTCCAAATCGGGGCTAGCGGGAGTGTTTACCTACAATGAGCAGTTCTTC	TRBV18	TRBJ2-1	TRBD2	-
CASSLGLAGYEQYF	TGTGCCAGCAGCCTTGGACTAGCGGGATACGAGCAGTACTTC	TRBV28	TRBJ2-7	TRBD2	-
CASSSVGQSSYEQYF	TGTGCCAGCAGTTCCGTGGGACAGTCTTCTTACGAGCAGTACTTC	TRBV28	TRBJ2-7	TRBD1	once
CASSSHQGAGANVLTF	TGTGCCAGCAGTTCCCATCAGGGCGCTGGGGCCAACGTCCTGACTTTC	TRBV27	TRBJ2-6	-	-